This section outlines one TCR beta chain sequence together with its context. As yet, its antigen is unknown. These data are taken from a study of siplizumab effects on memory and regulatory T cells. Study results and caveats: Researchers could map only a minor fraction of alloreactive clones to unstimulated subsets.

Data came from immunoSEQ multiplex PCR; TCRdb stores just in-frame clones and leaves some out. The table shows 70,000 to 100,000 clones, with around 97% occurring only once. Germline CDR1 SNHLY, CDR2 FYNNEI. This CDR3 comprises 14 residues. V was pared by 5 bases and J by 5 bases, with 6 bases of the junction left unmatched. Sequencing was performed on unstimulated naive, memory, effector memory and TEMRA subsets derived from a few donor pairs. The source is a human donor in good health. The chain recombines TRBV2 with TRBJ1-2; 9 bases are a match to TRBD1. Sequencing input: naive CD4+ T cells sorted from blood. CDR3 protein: CASSTTGGGYGYTF. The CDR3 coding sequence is TGTGCCAGCAGTACGACAGGGGGGGGATATGGCTACACCTTC.